These T cell receptor beta chains were read from a single sample in a study of T cell responses to AZD1222 COVID-19 vaccine. Measured with immunoSEQ multiplex PCR; TCRdb has only the in-frame clones, and not every one. The data contain more than 70,000 clones, 75% to 95% of them singletons. Sequenced here: peripheral blood, sampled 28 days after the second AZD1222 dose. The source is an adult who received the AZD1222 COVID-19 vaccine. CDR3s include the opening cysteine and the closing phenylalanine or tryptophan. Fields, in order: D gene, clone size, V gene, J gene, CDR3 protein, CDR3 DNA. A D gene is named only where the DNA matches it firmly. Size is omitted from some rows. Given values are once, few, many or a class for expanded clones.

d_call: .; clone_size: .; v_call: TRBV10-3; j_call: TRBJ1-4; cdr3_aa: CAISDPPGTDNEKLFF; cdr3_nt: TGTGCCATCAGTGACCCTCCCGGGACGGACAATGAAAAACTGTTTTTT
d_call: .; clone_size: .; v_call: TRBV2; j_call: TRBJ1-4; cdr3_aa: CASSEVGPTNEKLFF; cdr3_nt: TGTGCCAGCAGTGAAGTAGGGCCAACTAATGAAAAACTGTTTTTT
d_call: .; clone_size: .; v_call: TRBV12-3/TRBV12-4; j_call: TRBJ1-2; cdr3_aa: CASSPFTAGYTF; cdr3_nt: TGTGCCAGCAGTCCTTTCACGGCTGGCTACACCTTC
d_call: TRBD1; clone_size: .; v_call: TRBV29-1; j_call: TRBJ1-2; cdr3_aa: CSVPTFPGQGDYGYTF; cdr3_nt: TGCAGCGTACCGACCTTTCCGGGACAGGGGGACTATGGCTACACCTTC
d_call: .; clone_size: .; v_call: TRBV7-9; j_call: TRBJ1-1; cdr3_aa: CASSSIMMNTEAFF; cdr3_nt: TGTGCCAGCAGCTCCATAATGATGAACACTGAAGCTTTCTTT
d_call: .; clone_size: .; v_call: TRBV5-4; j_call: TRBJ2-3; cdr3_aa: CASSLTSSTDTQYF; cdr3_nt: TGTGCCAGCAGCCTTACTTCTAGCACAGATACGCAGTATTTT
d_call: .; clone_size: .; v_call: TRBV28; j_call: TRBJ1-1; cdr3_aa: CASSSAPLNTEAFF; cdr3_nt: TGTGCCAGCAGCTCTGCCCCTTTGAACACTGAAGCTTTCTTT
d_call: .; clone_size: few; v_call: TRBV15; j_call: TRBJ1-5; cdr3_aa: CATSRDPRDPWGNQPQHF; cdr3_nt: TGTGCCACCAGCAGAGATCCCCGGGACCCCTGGGGCAATCAGCCCCAGCATTTT
d_call: .; clone_size: .; v_call: TRBV9; j_call: TRBJ1-1; cdr3_aa: CASSFEGGQTEAFF; cdr3_nt: TGTGCCAGCAGCTTCGAGGGAGGGCAGACTGAAGCTTTCTTT
d_call: TRBD2; clone_size: .; v_call: TRBV13; j_call: TRBJ2-1; cdr3_aa: CASSSTRGGRHNEQFF; cdr3_nt: TGTGCCAGCAGCTCCACTCGCGGGGGGAGACACAATGAGCAGTTCTTC
d_call: .; clone_size: .; v_call: TRBV11-2; j_call: TRBJ1-1; cdr3_aa: CASRFGTNTEAFF; cdr3_nt: TGTGCCAGCAGGTTCGGGACCAACACTGAAGCTTTCTTT
d_call: .; clone_size: few; v_call: TRBV19; j_call: TRBJ1-5; cdr3_aa: CASSPPGHRNQPQHF; cdr3_nt: TGTGCCAGTAGTCCCCCGGGACACCGCAATCAGCCCCAGCATTTT
d_call: TRBD1; clone_size: .; v_call: TRBV6-1; j_call: TRBJ1-3; cdr3_aa: CASSASDRGSGNTIYF; cdr3_nt: TGTGCCAGCAGTGCCTCGGACAGGGGAAGTGGAAACACCATATATTTT
d_call: TRBD2; clone_size: .; v_call: TRBV6-1; j_call: TRBJ2-7; cdr3_aa: CASSEQYLAGEEEQYF; cdr3_nt: TGTGCCAGCAGTGAACAATATCTAGCGGGAGAGGAAGAGCAGTACTTC
d_call: .; clone_size: once; v_call: TRBV2; j_call: TRBJ1-2; cdr3_aa: CASSSPRTPGGYGYTF; cdr3_nt: TGTGCCAGCAGTTCCCCCCGGACTCCCGGCGGGTATGGCTACACCTTC
d_call: TRBD2; clone_size: .; v_call: TRBV19; j_call: TRBJ2-5; cdr3_aa: CASQHQGAGGPGTQYF; cdr3_nt: TGTGCCAGTCAACACCAAGGGGCGGGAGGACCTGGGACCCAGTACTTC
d_call: TRBD1; clone_size: medium-sized; v_call: TRBV24-1; j_call: TRBJ1-6; cdr3_aa: CATSDVSRGANNSPLHF; cdr3_nt: TGTGCCACCAGTGATGTCTCCAGGGGGGCTAATAATTCACCCCTCCACTTT
d_call: TRBD1; clone_size: .; v_call: TRBV18; j_call: TRBJ2-1; cdr3_aa: CASSPQGGRPTLGYNEQFF; cdr3_nt: TGTGCCAGCTCACCACAAGGGGGCCGACCGACGCTCGGGTACAATGAGCAGTTCTTC
d_call: .; clone_size: .; v_call: TRBV6-1; j_call: TRBJ2-7; cdr3_aa: CASSSTTLNEQYF; cdr3_nt: TGTGCCAGCAGTTCCACGACCCTTAACGAGCAGTACTTC
d_call: TRBD2; clone_size: .; v_call: TRBV27; j_call: TRBJ2-7; cdr3_aa: CASSLAGGEQYF; cdr3_nt: TGTGCCAGCAGTCTAGCGGGGGGCGAGCAGTACTTC
d_call: .; clone_size: .; v_call: TRBV5-1; j_call: TRBJ1-3; cdr3_aa: CASSLVGGLGGNTIYF; cdr3_nt: TGCGCCAGCAGCTTGGTTGGGGGGCTAGGTGGAAACACCATATATTTT
d_call: TRBD2; clone_size: .; v_call: TRBV7-2; j_call: TRBJ2-2; cdr3_aa: CASSLFGWTSGIRTGELFF; cdr3_nt: TGTGCCAGCAGCTTGTTCGGGTGGACTAGCGGGATCCGGACCGGGGAGCTGTTTTTT
d_call: .; clone_size: .; v_call: TRBV7-2; j_call: TRBJ1-1; cdr3_aa: CASSFALLNTEAFF; cdr3_nt: TGTGCCAGCAGCTTCGCTTTACTGAACACTGAAGCTTTCTTT
d_call: TRBD1; clone_size: .; v_call: TRBV5-1; j_call: TRBJ2-7; cdr3_aa: CASSSPQGAEEQYF; cdr3_nt: TGCGCCAGCAGCAGCCCACAGGGGGCTGAGGAGCAGTACTTC
d_call: TRBD1; clone_size: .; v_call: TRBV11-3; j_call: TRBJ2-3; cdr3_aa: CASSPGQGYTDTQYF; cdr3_nt: TGTGCCAGCAGCCCAGGACAGGGCTACACAGATACGCAGTATTTT
d_call: .; clone_size: .; v_call: TRBV7-2; j_call: TRBJ1-1; cdr3_aa: CASSLGRLNTEAFF; cdr3_nt: TGTGCCAGCAGCTTGGGCAGGTTGAACACTGAAGCTTTCTTT
d_call: TRBD2; clone_size: once; v_call: TRBV28; j_call: TRBJ2-4; cdr3_aa: CASSSNRLGLAGGPQNIQYF; cdr3_nt: TGTGCCAGCAGCTCCAATCGGCTAGGACTAGCGGGAGGGCCCCAAAACATTCAGTACTTC
d_call: .; clone_size: .; v_call: TRBV7-2; j_call: TRBJ2-5; cdr3_aa: CASRTGLTGETQYF; cdr3_nt: TGTGCCAGCAGAACCGGACTTACGGGGGAGACCCAGTACTTC
d_call: TRBD1; clone_size: once; v_call: TRBV4-3; j_call: TRBJ2-7; cdr3_aa: CASSPRQGPYEQYF; cdr3_nt: TGCGCCAGCAGCCCTCGACAGGGGCCCTACGAGCAGTACTTC